Below are 9 T cell receptor beta chains sequenced from a single sample in a study of CD8+ T cells in alopecia areata. The treatment was: oral pan-JAK inhibitor, 5-10 mg twice daily. cDNA reverse transcribed from extracted RNA served as the sequencing template. Libraries were prepared by immunoSEQ multiplex PCR; TCRdb keeps only in-frame clonotypes and omits some of them. The table has about 88,000 clones, 44% seen once. The material sequenced was CD8+ T cells sorted from blood, taken at week 24, from a patient treated with tofacitinib. All receptors derive from a human donor with alopecia areata.

This rearrangement joins TRBV11-2 to TRBJ1-5, with TRBD1 matching 7 bases. CDR1 is SGHAT, CDR2 FQNNGV, per germline. With 10 bases clipped from V and 4 bases from J, the junction kept 10 bases outside the gene matches. This CDR3 contains 14 residues. The CDR3 region has the DNA TGTGCCACCATCACAGGGGTCGGGAATCAGCCCCAGCATTTT. The encoded protein is CATITGVGNQPQHF.

V gene TRBV6-5 combines with J gene TRBJ2-7; possibly TRBD2 for D (5 bases). Trimming pared 6 bases from V and 3 bases from J, leaving 12 bases between. The CDR3 spans 13 residues. CDR1 and CDR2 from the germline V gene are MNHEY and SVGAGI. CDR3 nucleotides: TGTGCCAGCAGCCTCTACGCGGGCTACGAGCAGTACTTC. Translating gives CASSLYAGYEQYF.

This clone was counted between two and nine times. This chain uses TRBV29-1 with TRBJ2-2; 13 bases are shared with TRBD2. The CDR3 length is 14 residues. Per germline, CDR1 SQVTM and CDR2 ANQGSEA. Trimming at V came to 8 bases and at J to 7 bases, leaving 7 bases not matched to a gene. The CDR3 DNA follows: TGCAGCTCAACTAGCGGGAGGGTTGGCGGGGAGCTGTTTTTT. Amino acid sequence: CSSTSGRVGGELFF.

The chain is built from TRBV9 and TRBJ2-7; 8 bases are a match to TRBD2. V lost 3 bases and J lost 5; bases outside the gene matches: 10. Germline CDR1 and CDR2: SGDLS and YYNGEE. The CDR3 contains 15 residues. DNA for the CDR3: TGTGCCAGCAGCGCGTCCGGGACTAGGGGCGACGAGCAGTACTTC. Translated: CASSASGTRGDEQYF.

V usage is TRBV9 and J usage is TRBJ2-7; 8 nucleotides line up with TRBD2. This CDR3 spans 15 amino acids. V shed 4 bases, J shed 3 bases, and the junction held 9 bases outside the gene matches. Germline CDR1 SGDLS, CDR2 YYNGEE. The DNA for the CDR3 is TGTGCCAGCAGCCCGCCTGGAACTAGCGGCTACGAGCAGTACTTC. Its translation is CASSPPGTSGYEQYF.

V usage is TRBV27 and J usage is TRBJ2-7; 7 bases map to TRBD2. This CDR3 comprises 14 residues. CDR1 and CDR2 (germline): MNHEY, SMNVEV (reference sequence). The V segment lost 5 bases and the J segment 0 bases; nucleotides outside the gene matches: 4. The CDR3, as DNA: TGTGCCAGCAGTGTAACTAGCGTCTCCTACGAGCAGTACTTC. This gives the protein CASSVTSVSYEQYF.

This clone was seen a few times. In DNA, the CDR3 is TGCGCCAGCAGCCAAGACCGGGACTCCCGAGATACGCAGTATTTT. Its translation is CASSQDRDSRDTQYF. This chain links TRBV4-1 with TRBJ2-3, with D possibly TRBD2 on 6 matching bases. The length of the CDR3 is 15 residues. Trimming shortened V by 0 bases and J by 5 bases, and 12 bases separated the two germline ends. Germline lookup yields CDR1 MGHRA and CDR2 YSYEKL.

This chain uses TRBV29-1 with TRBJ2-7; no firm D call. The germline V gene encodes CDR1 SQVTM and CDR2 ANQGSEA. The CDR3 runs to 12 residues. Trimming cost V 2 bases and J 1 base, with 6 bases left between them. This chain's CDR3 is CSVETDSYEQYF. The CDR3 DNA reads TGCAGCGTTGAAACAGATTCCTACGAGCAGTACTTC.

The gene calls are TRBV11-2 and TRBJ2-4; 10 bases fit TRBD1. There are 16 residues in the CDR3. The J segment lost 0 bases and the V segment lost 4 bases, leaving 3 bases of the junction unmatched. Germline V lookup: CDR1 SGHAT, CDR2 FQNNGV. In DNA form, the CDR3 reads TGTGCCAGCAGCTCGACAGGGGGCTTAGCCAAAAACATTCAGTACTTC. Its protein product is CASSSTGGLAKNIQYF.